This is a list of T cell receptor beta chains from one sample in a study of T cells in Graves' hyperthyroidism and ophthalmopathy. Using its own MiXCR run on the multiplex PCR reads, TCRdb lists one record per CDR3 protein. There are roughly 630,000 distinct CDR3 sequences in the sample; roughly 14% occur only once, and under 7.5% lies in the top ten. The specimen was blood. Receptors originate from a woman in her twenties or thirties with Graves' hyperthyroidism. Each CDR3 is given with its conserved first and last residue. A D gene is named only where the DNA matches it firmly. Size is stated for part of the rows, as once, few or many counts, or as a class when the clone is expanded.

cdr3_aa | cdr3_nt | d_call | clone_size | j_call | v_call
CASSSRPSGSSYNEQFF | TGTGCCAGCAGCTCAAGACCAAGCGGGAGCTCCTACAATGAGCAGTTCTTC | TRBD2 | many | TRBJ2-1 | TRBV7-2
CASSLSTVVWDIQYF | TGTGCCAGCAGTTTATCGACGGTCGTCTGGGACATTCAGTACTTC | - | few | TRBJ2-4 | TRBV12-3/TRBV12-4
CASSLGIAREQYF | TGCGCCAGCAGCTTGGGGATAGCCCGGGAGCAGTACTTC | - | few | TRBJ2-7 | TRBV5-1
CASSLSGGVRQPGEQFF | TGTGCCAGCAGTTTATCGGGTGGGGTGCGACAGCCAGGAGAGCAGTTCTTC | - | many | TRBJ2-1 | TRBV27
CASRDGLDPTDTQYF | TGTGCCAGCAGGGATGGACTAGATCCCACAGATACGCAGTATTTT | TRBD2 | many | TRBJ2-3 | TRBV7-3
CASSEHLRPPGELFF | TGTGCCAGCAGTGAACACCTAAGACCCCCCGGGGAGCTGTTTTTT | - | many | TRBJ2-2 | TRBV6-1
CSASNYGYTF | TGCAGTGCTTCTAACTATGGCTACACCTTC | - | few | TRBJ1-2 | TRBV20-1
CASSLRIGTGGYNEQFF | TGCGCCAGCAGCCTGCGAATCGGGACAGGGGGCTACAATGAGCAGTTCTTC | TRBD1 | few | TRBJ2-1 | TRBV5-1
CASSLEAEVYTGELFF | TGTGCCAGCAGCTTGGAAGCGGAGGTTTACACCGGGGAGCTGTTTTTT | - | - | TRBJ2-2 | TRBV5-6
CASILSWSSYNEQFF | TGTGCCAGCATCCTTAGCTGGAGCTCCTACAATGAGCAGTTCTTC | - | many | TRBJ2-1 | TRBV12-3/TRBV12-4
CASSFFRESPFF | TGCGCCAGCAGCTTCTTCCGGGAGTCTCCGTTCTTC | - | - | TRBJ2-1 | TRBV11-2
CASGEAASGANVLTF | TGTGCCAGCGGGGAAGCGGCCTCTGGGGCCAACGTCCTGACTTTC | - | many | TRBJ2-6 | TRBV2
CASSLAPGQGQYF | TGTGCCAGCAGCTTAGCCCCCGGGCAGGGGCAGTACTTC | - | - | TRBJ2-7 | TRBV7-2